This passage covers 9 T cell receptor beta chains from one sample sequenced in a study of regulatory T cells in long-lasting Graves disease. In building TCR beta libraries, iRepertoire HTBI primers were used together with Arm-PCR of CDR3 regions. TCRdb reprocessed the multiplex PCR reads via MiXCR and lists one record per CDR3 protein. The repertoire holds some 430,000 distinct CDR3 sequences, with around a fifth as singletons. Time point described: persistent/refractory GD, antithyroid drugs over 5 years with positive TRAb. PBMC RNA was the source of the TCR library. The sample was peripheral blood mononuclear cells (PBMCs), taken when the disease was refractory, from a patient treated with antithyroid drugs. These receptors all come from a female donor with Graves disease.

Concerning this clonotype itself: Since a much larger clone is just one base distant, this may be a read error. The chain has TRBV12-3 or TRBV12-4 and TRBJ1-2; D gene uncertain. The V gene lost 4 bases and the J gene lost 6 bases, with 12 bases spanning the gap. The CDR3 extends over 13 amino acids. Here the CDR3 reads CASSSSRIHGYTF. In DNA, the CDR3 is TGTGCCAGCAGTTCGAGCAGGATTCATGGCTACACCTTC.

The sample holds many counts of this clonotype. The chain uses TRBV2 and TRBJ1-1; no firm D call. Trimming took off 1 base at V and 1 base at J, with 4 bases between the two ends. CDR1 and CDR2 from the germline V gene are SNHLY and FYNNEI. The CDR3 has 13 amino acids. The CDR3, as DNA: TGTGCCAGCAGTGAAGAGGGGAACACTGAAGCTTTCTTT. Its protein product is CASSEEGNTEAFF.

The chain carries TRBV6-5 and TRBJ2-1, with D perhaps matching TRBD2 (5 bases). The CDR3 consists of 14 residues. V lost 0 bases, J lost 10 bases, and 13 bases lay in between. Germline values: CDR1 MNHEY, CDR2 SVGAGI. CDR3 sequence (DNA): TGTGCCAGCAGTTACTCGAGATCCCGGGGAGAGCAGTTCTTC. Its translation is CASSYSRSRGEQFF.

V and J are TRBV28 and TRBJ1-2; TRBD1 matches at 10 bases. V was clipped by 6 bases and J by 7 bases; unmatched bases: 11. Per the germline V gene, CDR1 is MDHEN and CDR2 is SYDVKM. The CDR3 runs to 15 residues. The CDR3 DNA follows: TGTGCCAGCAGCCTGAGGACAGGGGGGGGTGGTGGCTACACCTTC. Amino acid sequence: CASSLRTGGGGGYTF.

This clonotype was seen a handful of times. This sequence joins TRBV12-3 or TRBV12-4 and TRBJ1-5; D ambiguous. V was cut by 5 bases and J by 0 bases, with 11 bases left in between. CDR3 length: 15 amino acids. CDR3 in amino acids: CASSRTLYSNQPQHF. The CDR3 nucleotides are TGTGCCAGCAGTCGGACGCTTTATAGCAATCAGCCCCAGCATTTT.

The chain couples TRBV25-1 to TRBJ1-3; D remains ambiguous. The germline V gene encodes CDR1 MGHDK and CDR2 SYGVNS. The V end was cut by 0 bases, the J end by 5 bases, with 2 bases between. This CDR3 spans 12 amino acids. The CDR3: CASSEYRNTIYF. DNA of the CDR3: TGTGCCAGCAGTGAATATCGAAACACCATATATTTT. The full variable domain, rest sourced from reference TRBV25-1 and TRBJ1-3, is EADIYQTPRYLVIGTGKKITLECSQTMGHDKMYWYQQDPGMELHLIHYSYGVNSTEKGDLSSESTVSRIRTEHFPLTLESARPSHTSQYLCASSEYRNTIYFGEGSWLTVV.

The V and J genes are TRBV10-3 and TRBJ1-1, with D uncertain. This CDR3 is built from 14 residues. The V end lost 2 bases, the J end lost 5 bases, and 12 bases lay between the germline ends. CDR1 is ENHRY and CDR2 is SYGVKD in the germline V gene. This CDR3 is CAISETRERTEAFF. The CDR3 region has the DNA TGTGCCATCAGTGAGACAAGGGAAAGGACTGAAGCTTTCTTT.

This clonotype was found a few times. The V and J genes are TRBV30 and TRBJ1-1; tentative D call: TRBD1 (5 bases). V was clipped by 2 bases and J by 5 bases, with 15 bases between them. Germline CDR1 GTSNPN, CDR2 SVGIG (reference sequence). The CDR3 is 14 amino acids. Written as DNA, the CDR3 is TGTGCCTGGAGTCCTTTACTGGGGGGAACTGAAGCTTTCTTT. This encodes CAWSPLLGGTEAFF.

For the CDR3, the DNA is TGTGCCAGCAGCTCACAGGGGGCGCTGGGAAACACCATATATTTT. Translating it yields CASSSQGALGNTIYF. The chain employs TRBV3-1 and TRBJ1-3; 9 nucleotides align to TRBD1. V dropped 5 bases and J dropped 4; count of bases not matched to a gene: 6. Per germline, CDR1 LGHDT and CDR2 YNNKEL (reference sequence). The CDR3 is 15 amino acids.